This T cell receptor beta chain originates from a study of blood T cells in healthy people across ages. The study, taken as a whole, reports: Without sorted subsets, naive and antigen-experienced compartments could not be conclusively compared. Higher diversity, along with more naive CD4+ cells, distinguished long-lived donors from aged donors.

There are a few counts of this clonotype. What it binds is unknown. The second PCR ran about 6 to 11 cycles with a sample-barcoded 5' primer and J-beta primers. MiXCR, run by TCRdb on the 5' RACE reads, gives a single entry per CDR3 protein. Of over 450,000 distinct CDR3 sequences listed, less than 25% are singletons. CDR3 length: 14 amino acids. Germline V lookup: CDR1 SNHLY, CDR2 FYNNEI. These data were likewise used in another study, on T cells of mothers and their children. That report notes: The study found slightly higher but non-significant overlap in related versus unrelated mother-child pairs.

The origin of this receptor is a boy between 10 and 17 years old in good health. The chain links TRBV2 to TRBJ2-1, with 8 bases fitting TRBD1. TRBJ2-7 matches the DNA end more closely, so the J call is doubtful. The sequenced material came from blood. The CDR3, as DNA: TGTGCCAGCAGTGGAAACAGGGGGTCCTACGAGCAGTACTTC. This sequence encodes CASSGNRGSYEQYF.